The 25 T cell receptor beta chains in this list originate from one sample, sequenced in a study of blood T cell repertoires in COVID-19. Method: immunoSEQ multiplex PCR; TCRdb's copy keeps in-frame clones and lacks some. The repertoire holds some 270,000 clones, with around 91% as singletons. Sample: peripheral blood. The source is a woman aged 60-75 years with COVID-19, enrolled during active disease.

This clone showed up just a few times. The chain links TRBV5-5 to TRBJ1-5, with TRBD1 as a possible D gene (5 bases). The V end lost 1 base, the J end lost 6 bases, and 17 bases lay between the germline ends. Per germline, CDR1 SGHKS and CDR2 YYEKEE (reference sequence). CDR3 size: 16 residues. CDR3 DNA: TGTGCCAGCAGCTTGCAAGGAAGGGGCGGTGGTCAGCCCCAGCATTTT. It encodes CASSLQGRGGGQPQHF.

The rearrangement links TRBV6-2 or TRBV6-3 to TRBJ2-2, with 10 positions matching TRBD2. Germline values: CDR1 MNHEY, CDR2 SVGEGT. Trimming removed 5 bases from V and 0 bases from J; junction bases left unmatched: 3. The CDR3 length is 16 residues. This CDR3 reads CASSRAGGANTGELFF. Here the CDR3 DNA reads TGTGCCAGCAGTCGAGCGGGGGGGGCGAACACCGGGGAGCTGTTTTTT.

In this sample, this clone turned up a few times. V usage is TRBV7-3 and J usage is TRBJ2-2; TRBD1 might be the D (7 bases). The germline V and J ends were trimmed by 1 base and 0 bases, with 15 bases remaining between them. This CDR3 comprises 18 residues. From germline, CDR1 is SGHTA and CDR2 FQGTGA. The CDR3, as DNA: TGTGCCAGCAGCTTAATGGGCGGGACAGTAGCGAACACCGGGGAGCTGTTTTTT. Translating it yields CASSLMGGTVANTGELFF. Full variable domain (outside the CDR3, taken from reference TRBV7-3 and TRBJ2-2): GAGVSQTPSNKVTEKGKYVELRCDPISGHTALYWYRQSLGQGPEFLIYFQGTGAADDSGLPNDRFFAVRPEGSVSTLKIQRTERGDSAVYLCASSLMGGTVANTGELFFGEGSRLTVL.

The V gene is TRBV7-8, the J gene TRBJ1-2; 10 bases fit TRBD1. The CDR3 loop spans 16 amino acids. J gave up 1 base and V 3 bases, and 5 bases lay outside the gene matches. Per the germline V gene, CDR1 is SGHVS and CDR2 is FQNEAQ. The CDR3 DNA follows: TGTGCCAGCAGCTTGACAGGGGGCTTGTATAACTATGGCTACACCTTC. Its protein product is CASSLTGGLYNYGYTF.

The chain combines TRBV6-5 with TRBJ2-1, with 8 nucleotides matching TRBD1. The CDR3 spans 13 residues. Germline V gene lookup returns CDR1 MNHEY and CDR2 SVGAGI. With 4 bases clipped from V and 7 bases from J, the junction kept 3 bases outside the gene matches. The CDR3 DNA follows: TGTGCCAGCAGTTCAGGGGGCGGGAATGAGCAGTTCTTC. Protein product: CASSSGGGNEQFF.

CDR3 nucleotides: TGTGCCAGCAGCTATGGAAACACCATATATTTT. Translated: CASSYGNTIYF. The chain is built from TRBV3-1 (or the pseudogene TRBV3-2) and TRBJ1-3; D gene unclear. The V end was cut by 5 bases, the J end by 3 bases, with 2 bases between. CDR1 is LGHDT and CDR2 is YNNKEL in the germline V gene (reference sequence). CDR3 length: 11 amino acids.

This clone was seen only once. The chain recombines TRBV2 with TRBJ2-3; D might be TRBD1 (5 bases). V lost 7 bases and J lost 1, with 6 bases in between. This CDR3 is built from 12 residues. Germline V gene sequence: CDR1 SNHLY, CDR2 FYNNEI. The CDR3 DNA follows: TGTGCCAGCATAGGGGGCACAGATACGCAGTATTTT. Translating it yields CASIGGTDTQYF.

The rearrangement uses TRBV6-5 and TRBJ1-2; perhaps TRBD1 as D (6 bases). CDR1 MNHEY and CDR2 SVGAGI come from the germline V gene. The CDR3 has 14 residues. With 6 bases removed from V and 8 bases from J, the gap between germline ends came to 19 bases. The CDR3 sequence is CASSRDRRNSGYTF. The CDR3 DNA follows: TGTGCCAGCAGCCGAGACAGGCGTAATTCAGGCTACACCTTC.

The CDR3 DNA reads as TGTGCCAGCTCACCAACTCGCTCGCGGACAGGGGGCCTGGAAAAACTGTTTTTT. It is translated as CASSPTRSRTGGLEKLFF. The chain couples TRBV18 to TRBJ1-4, with 11 bases that match TRBD1. The V gene's germline CDR1 is KGHSH and CDR2 LQKENI. CDR3 length: 18 amino acids. The V and J ends lost 2 bases and 8 bases, in that order; junction bases with no gene match: 13.

The V and J genes are TRBV5-1 and TRBJ1-3; D is ambiguous. Per the germline V gene, CDR1 is SGHRS and CDR2 is YFSETQ. V was cut by 2 bases and J by 1 base, with 10 bases left in between. The CDR3 runs 15 residues. The CDR3 nucleotides are TGCGCCAGCAGCTTAGAGGGCGTTTCTGGAAACACCATATATTTT. Its protein is CASSLEGVSGNTIYF.

The chain has TRBV27 and TRBJ2-3; D is undetermined. This CDR3 has 14 amino acids. Germline V gene sequence: CDR1 MNHEY, CDR2 SMNVEV (reference sequence). Trimming shortened V by 3 bases and J by 4 bases, and 11 bases separated the two germline ends. This CDR3 reads CASSFGLRADTQYF. CDR3 bases: TGTGCCAGCAGTTTTGGGCTTCGCGCAGATACGCAGTATTTT.

This clone came up once. The chain carries TRBV7-2 and TRBJ2-7; TRBD1 agrees at 9 bases. The CDR3 has 14 residues. The trim removed 5 bases at V and 7 bases at J, leaving 9 bases unmatched. Germline CDR1 and CDR2: SGHTA and FQGNSA. CDR3 protein: CASSSQQGAREQYF. CDR3 DNA sequence: TGTGCCAGCAGCAGCCAACAGGGGGCGAGGGAGCAGTACTTC. Using reference TRBV7-2 and TRBJ2-7 for the parts outside the CDR3, the full variable domain is GAGVSQSPSNKVTEKGKDVELRCDPISGHTALYWYRQSLGQGLEFLIYFQGNSAPDKSGLPSDRFSAERTGGSVSTLTIQRTQQEDSAVYLCASSSQQGAREQYFGPGTRLTVT.

The J gene is TRBJ2-1, the V gene TRBV19; 8 nucleotides agree with TRBD2. V lost 3 bases and J lost 3; bases outside the gene matches: 4. Germline V gene data show CDR1 as LNHDA and CDR2 as SQIVND (reference sequence). The CDR3 sequence is 15 residues long. Here the CDR3 DNA reads TGTGCCAGTAGTATGGACGGGGGGGACTACAATGAGCAGTTCTTC. Amino acids: CASSMDGGDYNEQFF.

The rearrangement links TRBV6-2 or TRBV6-3 to TRBJ1-5; perhaps TRBD1 as D (6 bases). Trimming stripped 2 bases from V and 2 bases from J, with 13 bases between. The CDR3 contains 16 residues. Looked up from germline, CDR1 is MNHEY and CDR2 is SVGEGT. The CDR3 DNA sequence: TGTGCCAGCAGTTACGCAGGGGCGAGTGGCAATCAGCCCCAGCATTTT. It encodes CASSYAGASGNQPQHF.

The gene calls are TRBV6-2 or TRBV6-3 and TRBJ2-5; no firm D call. Trimming took off 3 bases at V and 5 bases at J, with 10 bases between the two ends. CDR3 length: 13 amino acids. The germline gives CDR1 MNHEY, CDR2 SVGEGT. CDR3: CASSYQVRETQYF. In nucleotides, the CDR3 is TGTGCCAGCAGTTATCAGGTCCGGGAGACCCAGTACTTC.

A remark on this clone: A read error may produce the germline difference seen at one junction end. The CDR3: CASSLGGGSQETQYF. Here the CDR3 DNA reads TGTGCCAGCAGTTTAGGGGGAGGATCGCAAGAGACCCAGTACTTC. The chain links TRBV7-2 to TRBJ2-5; D may correspond to TRBD1 or TRBD2 (6 bases each). This CDR3 contains 15 residues. The germline CDR1 and CDR2 sequences are SGHTA and FQGNSA.

The rearrangement uses TRBV5-6 and TRBJ2-5; TRBD1 aligns across 7 bases. Trimming removed 3 bases from V and 2 bases from J; junction bases left unmatched: 1. Germline V CDR1 and CDR2: SGHDT, YYEEEE. The CDR3 covers 13 residues. The CDR3 nucleotides read TGTGCCAGCAGCTCGGACAGGCAAGAGACCCAGTACTTC. Its translation: CASSSDRQETQYF. The entire variable domain, with the rest obtained from reference TRBV5-6 and TRBJ2-5, is as follows: DAGVTQSPTHLIKTRGQQVTLRCSPKSGHDTVSWYQQALGQGPQFIFQYYEEEERQRGNFPDRFSGHQFPNYSSELNVNALLLGDSALYLCASSSDRQETQYFGPGTRLLVL.

This sequence joins TRBV11-2 and TRBJ2-3, with 10 bases lining up with TRBD1. The germline gives CDR1 SGHAT, CDR2 FQNNGV. There are 15 residues in the CDR3. J was trimmed by 5 bases and V by 7 bases; bases with no gene match: 9. The chain's CDR3 is CASKAGTGVGDTQYF. The CDR3 region has the DNA TGTGCCAGCAAAGCAGGGACAGGGGTGGGAGATACGCAGTATTTT.

This clone appeared a single time. This chain links TRBV4-3 with TRBJ2-1, with D perhaps matching TRBD2 (6 bases). Germline V gives CDR1 LGHNA, CDR2 YSLEER. This CDR3 comprises 17 residues. V shed 0 bases and J shed 0 bases, with 12 bases lying between them. For the CDR3, the DNA is TGCGCCAGCAGCCAAGATAGGGGTAGCGGCTCCTACAATGAGCAGTTCTTC. Encoded protein: CASSQDRGSGSYNEQFF.

The chain links TRBV6-5 to TRBJ2-3; perhaps TRBD1 as D (6 bases). Between the trimmed V and J ends, which lost 10 bases and 0 bases, there was a span of 17 bases. This CDR3 is 15 amino acids long. Germline values: CDR1 MNHEY, CDR2 SVGAGI. This chain's CDR3 is CATQGSLVSTDTQYF. CDR3 DNA: TGTGCCACCCAGGGGTCGCTAGTTAGCACAGATACGCAGTATTTT.

The chain has TRBV30 and TRBJ1-2; perhaps TRBD1 as D (5 bases). Per germline, CDR1 GTSNPN and CDR2 SVGIG (reference sequence). Trimming left V 2 bases short and J 6 bases short, with 22 bases between. The CDR3 totals 16 residues. The CDR3 DNA follows: TGTGCCTGGAGTTGGGCAGAAACCTGGAGGGGCGATGGCTACACCTTC. Protein: CAWSWAETWRGDGYTF.

The chain has TRBV19 and TRBJ1-5; unclear D gene. The CDR3 spans 14 residues. Per the germline V gene, CDR1 is LNHDA and CDR2 is SQIVND (reference sequence). V lost 6 bases, J lost 0 bases, and 9 bases lay in between. This CDR3 reads CASSQSVSNQPQHF. CDR3 coding DNA: TGTGCCAGTAGCCAGTCCGTTAGCAATCAGCCCCAGCATTTT.

The genes are TRBV5-1 and TRBJ1-4, with TRBD1 identical over 11 bases. V dropped 3 bases and J dropped 7; count of bases not matched to a gene: 5. Per the germline V gene, CDR1 is SGHRS and CDR2 is YFSETQ. The CDR3 runs to 15 residues. DNA of the CDR3: TGCGCCAGCAGCTCCCCGGGACAGGGGGTTGAAAAACTGTTTTTT. This codes for CASSSPGQGVEKLFF. The full variable domain, completed using reference TRBV5-1 and TRBJ1-4, is KAGVTQTPRYLIKTRGQQVTLSCSPISGHRSVSWYQQTPGQGLQFLFEYFSETQRNKGNFPGRFSGRQFSNSRSEMNVSTLELGDSALYLCASSSPGQGVEKLFFGSGTQLSVL.

The chain uses TRBV19 and TRBJ1-2, with 8 positions matching TRBD1. V lost 4 bases and J lost 3; bases outside the gene matches: 7. The CDR3 loop spans 15 amino acids. CDR1 is LNHDA and CDR2 is SQIVND in the germline V gene (reference sequence). The CDR3 loop reads CASSTRTGTYYGYTF. In nucleotides, the CDR3 is TGTGCCAGTAGTACCCGGACAGGGACCTACTATGGCTACACCTTC.

The chain carries TRBV2 and TRBJ1-4; a weak D match, TRBD1 (6 bases). The CDR3 is 14 amino acids. Germline CDR1 is SNHLY and CDR2 is FYNNEI. Trimming pared 4 bases from V and 6 bases from J, leaving 12 bases between. CDR3 in DNA: TGTGCCAGCAGTGCCGGACAGCTACATGAAAAACTGTTTTTT. As protein: CASSAGQLHEKLFF.